The present T cell receptor (beta chain) was sequenced within a study of TIL therapy for anti-PD-1-resistant metastatic lung cancer. Across the study: A handful of tumors were EGFR-mutant and two were ALK-rearranged.

The V gene lost 3 bases and the J gene lost 6 bases, with 12 bases spanning the gap. Germline V gives CDR1 SGHVS, CDR2 FQNEAQ. CDR3 length: 14 residues. Sequencing used immunoSEQ v3. Each library reached some 2 million read pairs, or roughly 4.5-6.5 million at deep level. TCRdb keeps only in-frame clones here, not all; method: immunoSEQ multiplex PCR. This sample carries 40,000 to 55,000 clones, 70% to 85% of them seen once, and the ten largest clones take roughly 5%. The time point: pre-treatment sample, taken before nivolumab and TIL therapy. The sequence was collected from a woman aged 30 to 85 with non-small cell lung cancer. The chain recombines TRBV7-8 with TRBJ2-1; the D gene could be TRBD1 or TRBD2 (5 bases each). The sample in question was blood, obtained at baseline. CDR3 sequence: CASSFGTSANEQFF. The DNA for the CDR3 is TGTGCCAGCAGCTTTGGGACGTCGGCCAATGAGCAGTTCTTC.